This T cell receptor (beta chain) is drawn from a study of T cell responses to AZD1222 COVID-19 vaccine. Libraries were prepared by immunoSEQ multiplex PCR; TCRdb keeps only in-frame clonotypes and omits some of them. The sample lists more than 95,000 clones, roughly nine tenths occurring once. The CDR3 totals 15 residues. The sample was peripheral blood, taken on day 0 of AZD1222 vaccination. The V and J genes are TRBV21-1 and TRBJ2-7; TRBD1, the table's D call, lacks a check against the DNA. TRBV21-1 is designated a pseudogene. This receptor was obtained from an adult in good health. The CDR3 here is CASSPRDRENYEQYF. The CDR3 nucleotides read TGTGCCAGCAGCCCCCGGGACAGGGAGAACTACGAGCAGTACTTC.